This is a list of T cell receptor beta chains from one sample in a study of cytomegalovirus exposure and HLA in healthy donors. Assay: immunoSEQ multiplex PCR; the TCRdb copy retains only in-frame clones and omits some. The sample holds under 250,000 clones, roughly 80% seen once. The material sequenced was PBMCs. These receptors originate from a woman between 40 and 55 years old in good health and CMV-seronegative. Both conserved end residues are part of each CDR3. D genes are given only for firm matches. Only some rows state a clone size, as once, few, many or a class for expanded clones.

len: 14
abundance: -
j_gene: TRBJ2-5
v_gene: TRBV5-4
d_gene: TRBD2
CDR3aa: CASSFGLAEETQYF
CDR3nt: TGTGCCAGCAGCTTCGGACTAGCGGAAGAGACCCAGTACTTC

len: 14
abundance: -
j_gene: TRBJ1-1
v_gene: TRBV4-1
d_gene: -
CDR3aa: CASSPPGGHTEAFF
CDR3nt: TGCGCCAGCAGCCCTCCCGGGGGACACACTGAAGCTTTCTTT

len: 14
abundance: -
j_gene: TRBJ2-7
v_gene: TRBV11-2
d_gene: TRBD1
CDR3aa: CASDRVPSSYEQYF
CDR3nt: TGTGCCAGCGACAGGGTCCCTTCTTCCTACGAGCAGTACTTC

len: 17
abundance: -
j_gene: TRBJ2-4
v_gene: TRBV5-1
d_gene: TRBD1
CDR3aa: CASSMGQGTSSKNIQYF
CDR3nt: TGCGCCAGCAGCATGGGACAGGGCACATCATCCAAAAACATTCAGTACTTC

len: 13
abundance: -
j_gene: TRBJ2-7
v_gene: TRBV29-1
d_gene: -
CDR3aa: CSVVGSGSYEQYF
CDR3nt: TGCAGCGTTGTAGGAAGCGGGTCCTACGAGCAGTACTTC

len: 15
abundance: -
j_gene: TRBJ1-5
v_gene: TRBV6-5
d_gene: -
CDR3aa: CASSYVGGSNQPQHF
CDR3nt: TGTGCCAGCAGTTACGTGGGGGGAAGCAATCAGCCCCAGCATTTT

len: 11
abundance: -
j_gene: TRBJ2-7
v_gene: TRBV20-1
d_gene: -
CDR3aa: CSAPSRYEQYF
CDR3nt: TGCAGTGCGCCGAGCCGCTACGAGCAGTACTTC

len: 11
abundance: -
j_gene: TRBJ2-5
v_gene: TRBV30
d_gene: -
CDR3aa: CAWWGYETQYF
CDR3nt: TGTGCCTGGTGGGGCTACGAGACCCAGTACTTC

len: 13
abundance: -
j_gene: TRBJ2-6
v_gene: TRBV5-1
d_gene: -
CDR3aa: CASTYSGANVLTF
CDR3nt: TGCGCCAGCACGTACTCTGGGGCCAACGTCCTGACTTTC

len: 13
abundance: few
j_gene: TRBJ2-7
v_gene: TRBV2
d_gene: TRBD1
CDR3aa: CASSGRQGPEQYF
CDR3nt: TGTGCCAGCAGTGGTAGACAGGGGCCCGAGCAGTACTTC

len: 14
abundance: -
j_gene: TRBJ2-5
v_gene: TRBV11-2
d_gene: -
CDR3aa: CASSLAPFQETQYF
CDR3nt: TGTGCCAGCAGCTTAGCCCCCTTCCAAGAGACCCAGTACTTC

len: 15
abundance: -
j_gene: TRBJ1-2
v_gene: TRBV28
d_gene: -
CDR3aa: CASSSSMTGPYGYTF
CDR3nt: -

len: 12
abundance: -
j_gene: TRBJ1-2
v_gene: TRBV2
d_gene: -
CDR3aa: CASSDGEGGYTF
CDR3nt: TGTGCCAGCAGTGACGGGGAGGGGGGCTACACCTTC

len: 15
abundance: -
j_gene: TRBJ2-3
v_gene: TRBV30
d_gene: -
CDR3aa: CAWRFGADSTDTQYF
CDR3nt: TGTGCCTGGAGGTTTGGGGCAGATAGCACAGATACGCAGTATTTT